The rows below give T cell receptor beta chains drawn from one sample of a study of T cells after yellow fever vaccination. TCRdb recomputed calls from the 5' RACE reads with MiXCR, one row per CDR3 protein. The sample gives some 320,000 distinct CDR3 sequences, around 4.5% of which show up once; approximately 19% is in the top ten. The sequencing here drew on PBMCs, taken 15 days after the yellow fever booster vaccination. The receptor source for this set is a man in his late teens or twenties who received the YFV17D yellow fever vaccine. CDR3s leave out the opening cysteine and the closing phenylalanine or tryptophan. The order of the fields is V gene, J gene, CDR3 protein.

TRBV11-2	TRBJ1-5	ASSSLDQPQH
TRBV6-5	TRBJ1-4	ASSRTGGNEKLF
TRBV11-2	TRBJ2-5	ASSLAATGYFETQY
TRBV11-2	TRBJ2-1	ASSLAWGGDNEQF
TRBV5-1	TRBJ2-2	ASSGPGLAGGMNTGELF
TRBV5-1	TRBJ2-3	ASWTSGVRDTQY
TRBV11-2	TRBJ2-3	ASSFLLRTLSTDTQY
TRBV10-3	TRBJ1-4	AISESPGPNEKLF
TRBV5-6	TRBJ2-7	ASSLGQGEQY
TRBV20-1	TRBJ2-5	SALQGPRGTQY